The 23 T cell receptor beta chains given below trace back to one sample, sequenced in a study of blood T cells in healthy people across ages (dated by TCRdb to about 2015). Preparation of the library involved 5' RACE. TCRdb shows the sequencer as Illumina HiSeq 2500. A second PCR of roughly 7 to 12 cycles was run with a J-beta primer mix and a sample-barcoded 5' primer. TCRdb trimmed public reads at Q25 via fastp, called clones via MiXCR and kept in-frame beta chains. Identical CDR3 proteins give one entry, which carries the most common genes and DNA. For this sample there are more than 700,000 distinct CDR3 sequences; about 48% appear just once. The ten largest clones take up under 50% of the sample. The sequencing input was blood. The origin of the receptors is an older man in good health.

A few counts support this clonotype. The chain has TRBV7-2 and TRBJ2-1; D ambiguous. The V end was cut by 8 bases, the J end by 11 bases, with 10 bases between. The CDR3 has 10 residues. Germline V gives CDR1 SGHTA, CDR2 FQGNSA. The CDR3 loop reads CASLPYKQFF. DNA for the CDR3: TGTGCCAGCCTCCCTTACAAGCAGTTCTTC.

The V gene is TRBV6-5, the J gene TRBJ2-5, with 7 bases fitting TRBD1. The CDR3 length is 15 residues. Per the germline V gene, CDR1 is MNHEY and CDR2 is SVGAGI. V was pared by 4 bases and J by 6 bases, with 11 bases of the junction left unmatched. CDR3 region: CASSSPGQKVQTQYF. CDR3 bases: TGTGCCAGCAGTTCTCCGGGACAGAAGGTGCAGACCCAGTACTTC.

V gene TRBV20-1 combines with J gene TRBJ2-3; 8 nucleotides match TRBD2. Germline V gene data show CDR1 as DFQATT and CDR2 as SNEGSKA (reference sequence). Trimming cost V 5 bases and J 14 bases; bases outside gene matches: 24. CDR3 size: 16 residues. CDR3 nucleotide sequence: TGCAGTGCTTCCAGTCCTGAGCGGGAGAACCACAGATACGCGTATTTT. Its translation: CSASSPERENHRYAYF.

This chain joins TRBV9 and TRBJ2-1; no definite D call. The CDR3 runs 14 residues. V was clipped by 0 bases and J by 7 bases, with 11 bases between them. Germline V CDR1 and CDR2: SGDLS, YYNGEE. CDR3 coding DNA: TGTGCCAGCAGCGTAGGCCCAACTAATAATGAGCAGTTCTTC. Protein sequence: CASSVGPTNNEQFF. The full variable domain, with the rest looked up from reference TRBV9 and TRBJ2-1, is DSGVTQTPKHLITATGQRVTLRCSPRSGDLSVYWYQQSLDQGLQFLIQYYNGEERAKGNILERFSAQQFPDLHSELNLSSLELGDSALYFCASSVGPTNNEQFFGPGTRLTVL.

This chain links TRBV12-3 or TRBV12-4 with TRBJ1-1; D possibly corresponds to TRBD1 (6 bases). This CDR3 contains 14 residues. Deletions cut 6 bases from V and 1 base from J, with 12 bases between. DNA for the CDR3: TGTGCCAGCAGCCCACAGGGACAGAACACTGAAGCTTTCTTT. Encoded protein: CASSPQGQNTEAFF.

The chain carries TRBV2 and TRBJ2-7; D unclear. V was shortened by 6 bases and J by 12 bases, with 12 bases between the two germline ends. Germline loops: CDR1 SNHLY, CDR2 FYNNEI. The CDR3 loop spans 10 amino acids. The CDR3 protein is CASRGQLTYF. In DNA, the CDR3 is TGTGCCAGCAGAGGGCAATTAACGTACTTC.

V gene TRBV27 combines with J gene TRBJ1-2; D perhaps matches TRBD1 (5 bases). Germline CDR1 and CDR2: MNHEY and SMNVEV (reference sequence). Trimming took off 2 bases at V and 5 bases at J, with 21 bases between the two ends. The CDR3 loop spans 17 amino acids. Here the CDR3 DNA reads TGTGCCAGCAGTTTAGCGGGATTTCGAGGACATATTTATGGCTACACCTTC. Its translation: CASSLAGFRGHIYGYTF.

The chain joins TRBV5-1 to TRBJ2-4; D unresolved. Trimming pared 0 bases from V and 3 bases from J, leaving 7 bases between. Germline V gene data show CDR1 as SGHRS and CDR2 as YFSETQ. This CDR3 spans 14 amino acids. CDR3 in DNA: TGCGCCAGCAGCTTGGAAATGGGCAAAAACATTCAGTACTTC. It yields the protein CASSLEMGKNIQYF.

This clonotype was seen a few times. Here the CDR3 DNA reads TGTGCCAGCAGTGAAGAGGGGGGGCGAATCGATGGCTACACCTTC. It encodes CASSEEGGRIDGYTF. The rearrangement joins TRBV2 to TRBJ1-2; a weak D match, TRBD1 (6 bases). This CDR3 is built from 15 residues. Germline CDR1 and CDR2: SNHLY and FYNNEI. V was shortened by 1 base and J by 6 bases, with 15 bases between the two germline ends.

The chain joins TRBV2 to TRBJ2-1, with 10 bases identical to TRBD1. J gave up 5 bases and V 3 bases, and 1 base lay outside the gene matches. Per germline, CDR1 SNHLY and CDR2 FYNNEI. The CDR3 has 14 amino acids. The CDR3 nucleotides read TGTGCCAGCAGTGACGGGACAGGGGACAATGAGCAGTTCTTC. As protein: CASSDGTGDNEQFF. Using reference TRBV2 and TRBJ2-1 for the parts outside the CDR3, the full variable domain is EPEVTQTPSHQVTQMGQEVILRCVPISNHLYFYWYRQILGQKVEFLVSFYNNEISEKSEIFDDQFSVERPDGSNFTLKIRSTKLEDSAMYFCASSDGTGDNEQFFGPGTRLTVL.

CDR3 region: CASSWTSRGQETQYF. CDR3 nucleotides: TGCGCCAGCAGCTGGACCTCTCGCGGCCAAGAGACCCAGTACTTC. This rearrangement joins TRBV5-1 to TRBJ2-5; D is uncertain. CDR3 size: 15 residues. V was clipped by 3 bases and J by 1 base, with 13 bases between them. CDR1 is SGHRS and CDR2 is YFSETQ in the germline V gene.

This sequence joins TRBV6-5 and TRBJ2-1; 7 positions agree with TRBD1. V lost 5 bases and J lost 10; bases outside the gene matches: 14. The CDR3 spans 15 residues. The V gene's germline CDR1 is MNHEY and CDR2 SVGAGI. The CDR3 DNA is TGTGCCAGCAGTCGCGACGGGACAGCCTTCTACGAGCAGTTCTTC. Amino acid sequence: CASSRDGTAFYEQFF.

A few counts support this clonotype. V usage is TRBV16 and J usage is TRBJ1-2; D perhaps matches TRBD1 (6 bases). V lost 1 base and J 1 base, leaving 10 bases between the germline ends. Germline-derived CDR1 and CDR2 are KGHSY and FQNENV. The CDR3 loop spans 15 amino acids. The CDR3 loop reads CASSQFLGGNYGYTF. CDR3 in DNA: TGTGCCAGCAGCCAATTCCTAGGGGGTAACTATGGCTACACCTTC. The full variable domain, its missing parts supplied by reference TRBV16 and TRBJ1-2, is GEEVAQTPKHLVRGEGQKAKLYCAPIKGHSYVFWYQQVLKNEFKFLISFQNENVFDETGMPKERFSAKCLPNSPCSLEIQATKLEDSAVYFCASSQFLGGNYGYTFGSGTRLTVV.

The chain is built from TRBV7-3 and TRBJ2-5, with a weak D call TRBD2 (5 bases). The CDR3 has 13 amino acids. V was pared by 5 bases and J by 3 bases, with 10 bases between. Germline V gene lookup returns CDR1 SGHTA and CDR2 FQGTGA. CDR3 residues: CASSGGAEETQYF. Written as DNA, the CDR3 is TGTGCCAGCAGCGGAGGAGCGGAAGAGACCCAGTACTTC.

With regard to this clonotype: A read error may account for a junction end that differs from germline. The genes are TRBV4-2 and TRBJ2-2, with D perhaps assigned TRBD1 or TRBD2 (6 bases each). CDR1 and CDR2 from the germline V gene are LGHNA and YNFKEQ. This CDR3 has 15 residues. CDR3 amino acids: CASSPTGIEGGKLFF. Here the CDR3 DNA reads TGTGCCAGCAGCCCAACAGGGATTGAGGGCGGGAAGCTGTTTTTT.

This chain uses TRBV12-3 or TRBV12-4 with TRBJ2-3; 11 bases map to TRBD1. V was pared by 1 base and J by 14 bases, with 14 bases of the junction left unmatched. This CDR3 spans 16 amino acids. The CDR3 DNA reads as TGTGCCAGCAGTTTAGGGACAGGGGGCCAGCACAGATACGCGTATTTT. Encoded protein: CASSLGTGGQHRYAYF.

The V gene is TRBV12-3 or TRBV12-4, the J gene TRBJ2-5; tentatively, D is TRBD2 (6 bases). V lost 8 bases and J 3 bases, leaving 13 bases between the germline ends. The CDR3 consists of 13 residues. DNA for the CDR3: TGTGCCAGCCAAGGGAGGACCAAAGAGACCCAGTACTTC. It is translated as CASQGRTKETQYF.

The genes are TRBV20-1 and TRBJ2-7; TRBD1 aligns across 9 bases. V dropped 5 bases and J dropped 2; count of bases not matched to a gene: 10. Germline CDR1 DFQATT, CDR2 SNEGSKA (reference sequence). This CDR3 contains 15 residues. The CDR3 nucleotides read TGCAGTGCTGGGGGACAGGGCGCCTACGCCTACGAGCAGTACTTC. Translating it yields CSAGGQGAYAYEQYF.

This clonotype appeared a few times. V and J are TRBV7-6 and TRBJ1-1, with 7 positions matching TRBD1. This CDR3 is 16 amino acids long. V lost 2 bases, J lost 6 bases, and 12 bases stayed unmatched. Germline V CDR1 and CDR2: SGHVS, FNYEAQ. CDR3 in amino acids: CASSLPRPGTAPEAFF. The CDR3 nucleotides are TGTGCCAGCAGCTTACCCCGCCCCGGGACAGCGCCTGAAGCTTTCTTT.

V is TRBV3-1 and J is TRBJ2-2, with no clear D. This CDR3 has 12 amino acids. Germline-derived CDR1 and CDR2 are LGHDT and YNNKEL (reference sequence). The germline V and J ends were trimmed by 4 bases and 6 bases, with 6 bases remaining between them. The CDR3 protein is CASSRFPGELFF. DNA for the CDR3: TGTGCCAGCAGCCGCTTCCCCGGGGAGCTGTTTTTT.

This clonotype was seen at least ten times. The chain links TRBV20-1 to TRBJ2-1, with D perhaps matching TRBD2 (6 bases). The CDR3 length is 15 residues. The germline CDR1 and CDR2 sequences are DFQATT and SNEGSKA (reference sequence). The V end lost 0 bases, the J end lost 5 bases, and 14 bases lay between the germline ends. CDR3 protein: CSARDTLALDNEQFF. In DNA, the CDR3 is TGCAGTGCTAGAGATACACTAGCCCTAGACAATGAGCAGTTCTTC.

The CDR3 is CSVEGRATDYEQYF. CDR3 nucleotides: TGCAGCGTTGAAGGCAGGGCGACCGACTACGAGCAGTACTTC. V is TRBV29-1 and J is TRBJ2-7; D is possibly TRBD1 (5 bases). Looked up from germline, CDR1 is SQVTM and CDR2 is ANQGSEA. This CDR3 comprises 14 residues. V gave up 1 base and J gave up 3 bases, with 13 bases separating them.

This chain connects TRBV2 to TRBJ2-5, with D hard to call. The J call may be faulty, since TRBJ2-7 better matches the DNA end. The length of the CDR3 is 13 residues. The V gene's germline CDR1 is SNHLY and CDR2 FYNNEI. The CDR3 DNA reads as TGTGCCAGCAGTCCCCAGACGGTCGGCGAGCAGTACTTC. Translating gives CASSPQTVGEQYF.